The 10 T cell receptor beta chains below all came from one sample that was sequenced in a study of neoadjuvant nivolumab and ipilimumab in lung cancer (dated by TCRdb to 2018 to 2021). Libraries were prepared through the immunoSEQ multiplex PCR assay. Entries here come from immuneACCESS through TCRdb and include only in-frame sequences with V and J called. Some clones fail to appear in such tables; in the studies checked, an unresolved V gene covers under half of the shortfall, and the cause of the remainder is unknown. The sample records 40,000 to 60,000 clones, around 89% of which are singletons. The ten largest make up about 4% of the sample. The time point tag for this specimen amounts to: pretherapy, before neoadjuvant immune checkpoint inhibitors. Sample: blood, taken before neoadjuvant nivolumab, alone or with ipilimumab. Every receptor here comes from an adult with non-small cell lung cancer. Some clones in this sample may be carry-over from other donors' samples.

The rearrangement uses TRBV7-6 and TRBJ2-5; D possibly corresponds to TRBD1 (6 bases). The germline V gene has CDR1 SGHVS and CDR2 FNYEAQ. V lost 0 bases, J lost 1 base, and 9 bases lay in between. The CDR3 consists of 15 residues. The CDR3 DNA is TGTGCCAGCAGCTTAGCGGGGGCCTTCCAAGAGACCCAGTACTTC. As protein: CASSLAGAFQETQYF.

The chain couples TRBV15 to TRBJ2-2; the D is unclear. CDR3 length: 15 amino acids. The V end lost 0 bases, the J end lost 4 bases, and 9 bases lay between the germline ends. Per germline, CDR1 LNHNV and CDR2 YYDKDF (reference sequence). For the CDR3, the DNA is TGTGCCACCAGCAGAGATATAGATTCCACCGGGGAGCTGTTTTTT. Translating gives CATSRDIDSTGELFF.

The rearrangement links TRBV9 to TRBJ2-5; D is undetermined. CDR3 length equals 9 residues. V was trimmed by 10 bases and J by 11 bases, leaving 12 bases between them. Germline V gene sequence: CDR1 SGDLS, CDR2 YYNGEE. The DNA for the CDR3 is TGTGCCGGATACGACTTGCAGTACTTC. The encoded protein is CAGYDLQYF. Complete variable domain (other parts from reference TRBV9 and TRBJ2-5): DSGVTQTPKHLITATGQRVTLRCSPRSGDLSVYWYQQSLDQGLQFLIQYYNGEERAKGNILERFSAQQFPDLHSELNLSSLELGDSALYFCAGYDLQYFGPGTRLLVL.

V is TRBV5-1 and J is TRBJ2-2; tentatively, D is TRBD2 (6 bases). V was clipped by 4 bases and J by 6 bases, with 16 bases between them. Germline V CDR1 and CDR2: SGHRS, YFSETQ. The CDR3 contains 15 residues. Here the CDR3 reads CASSPQGGAAGELFF. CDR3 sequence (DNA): TGCGCCAGCAGCCCTCAAGGAGGGGCGGCCGGGGAGCTGTTTTTT.

CDR3 region: CASSFPLVRETQYF. The CDR3 DNA reads TGTGCCAGCAGCTTCCCTTTAGTGAGAGAGACCCAGTACTTC. This chain links TRBV7-8 with TRBJ2-5; D is ambiguous. Germline CDR1 SGHVS, CDR2 FQNEAQ. The CDR3 has 14 residues. Trimming pared 3 bases from V and 4 bases from J, leaving 12 bases between.

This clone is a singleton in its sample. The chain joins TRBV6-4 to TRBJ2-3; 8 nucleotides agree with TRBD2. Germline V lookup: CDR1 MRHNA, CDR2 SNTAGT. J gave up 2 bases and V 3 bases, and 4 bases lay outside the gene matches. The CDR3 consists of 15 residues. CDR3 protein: CASSEQTSATDTQYF. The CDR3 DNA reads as TGTGCCAGCAGTGAACAGACTAGCGCCACAGATACGCAGTATTTT.

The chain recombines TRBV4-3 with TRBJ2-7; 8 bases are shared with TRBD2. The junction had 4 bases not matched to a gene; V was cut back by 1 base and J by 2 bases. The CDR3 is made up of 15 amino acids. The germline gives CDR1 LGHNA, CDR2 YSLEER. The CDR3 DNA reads TGCGCCAGCAGCCAAGCGTCGGGAGGGCCCTACGAGCAGTACTTC. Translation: CASSQASGGPYEQYF.

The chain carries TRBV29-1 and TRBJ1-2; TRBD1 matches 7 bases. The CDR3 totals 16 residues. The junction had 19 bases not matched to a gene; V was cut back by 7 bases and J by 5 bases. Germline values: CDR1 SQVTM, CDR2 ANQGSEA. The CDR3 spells CSATVWDRDRGYGYTF. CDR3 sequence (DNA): TGCAGCGCCACGGTCTGGGATCGGGACAGAGGATATGGCTACACCTTC.

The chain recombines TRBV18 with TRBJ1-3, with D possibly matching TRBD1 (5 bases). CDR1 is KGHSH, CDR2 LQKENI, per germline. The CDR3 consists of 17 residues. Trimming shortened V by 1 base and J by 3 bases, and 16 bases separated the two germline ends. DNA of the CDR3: TGTGCCAGCTCACCACAACCCCGGGGGTTTGGTGGAAACACCATATATTTT. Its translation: CASSPQPRGFGGNTIYF.

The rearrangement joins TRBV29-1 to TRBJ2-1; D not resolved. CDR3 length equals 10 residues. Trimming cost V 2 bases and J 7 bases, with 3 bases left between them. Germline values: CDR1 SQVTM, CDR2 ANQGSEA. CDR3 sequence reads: CSVEPNEQFF. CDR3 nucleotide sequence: TGCAGCGTTGAACCAAATGAGCAGTTCTTC.